This T cell receptor (beta chain) was captured by sequencing in a study of STAT5B mutations in CD4+ large granular lymphocyte leukemia. Study-wide points: Data were not HLA-matched across samples.

About this clone: Its matching antigen is unknown.

Measured with immunoSEQ multiplex PCR; TCRdb has only the in-frame clones, and not every one. Among around 33,000 clones listed, about 77% were seen once. Germline trimming cut 2 bases from V and 6 bases from J; bases unmatched to any gene: 8. Germline V gene data show CDR1 as MGHDK and CDR2 as SYGVNS. The CDR3 totals 16 residues. Input material: CD4+ T cells from blood buffy coats. The TCR originated in a human donor in good health. The chain combines TRBV25-1 with TRBJ2-1, with 9 nucleotides matching TRBD1. This CDR3 is CASSESRTGDFNEQFF. The CDR3 DNA sequence: TGTGCCAGCAGTGAAAGTAGGACAGGGGATTTCAATGAGCAGTTCTTC.